The TCR beta chain under discussion was sequenced for a study of blood T cell repertoires in COVID-19. On the study more broadly: Italy, Spain and the United States were the sources of the convalescent and acute COVID-19 samples. Sources were T cells, B-cell-depleted T cells, or PBMCs; the material itself was cDNA or gDNA.

Original methodology: Cell counts per sample came from amplifying reference gene primers. Using immunoSEQ multiplex PCR, the repertoire was profiled, and TCRdb retains in-frame clones only, with some absent. V, J and clone size are those of that table, while D and trimming were read from the DNA. The repertoire holds some 280,000 clones, with roughly 80% as singletons. Germline values: CDR1 MNHEY, CDR2 SMNVEV (reference sequence). Trimming removed 6 bases from V and 6 bases from J, with 12 bases in between. This CDR3 has 13 amino acids. The sequence came from a woman aged 50 to 60 with active or convalescent COVID-19. This rearrangement joins TRBV27 to TRBJ1-5; TRBD1 is a possible D gene (5 bases). The specimen sequenced was peripheral blood. Written as DNA, the CDR3 is TGTGCCAGCAGCTTTTGGGGCGGTCAGCCCCAGCATTTT. Its translation: CASSFWGGQPQHF.